The entry below gives a single T cell receptor beta chain sequence along with its context. The data are from a study of T cell clones after liver transplantation. Background on the study: Third-party-reactive TCRbeta sequences from pre-transplant mixed lymphocyte reactions served as antigen-independent comparators.

Trimming took 7 bases from V and 8 from J; bases not matched to a gene: 11. Germline V gives CDR1 MNHEY, CDR2 SMNVEV (reference sequence). The CDR3 runs to 15 residues. The assay was immunoSEQ multiplex PCR, and TCRdb's table has in-frame clones only and misses some. The table shows about 33,000 clones, with around 95% occurring only once. Unstimulated PBMCs were sorted into CD3+CD4+ and CD3+CD8+ populations. The chain combines TRBV27 with TRBJ2-2, with 9 positions matching TRBD1. This receptor was taken from a human patient who received a liver transplant. Some of the T cells might come from the graft donor. The starting material was CD8+ T cells from blood, obtained 12 months after liver transplant. The CDR3 DNA reads as TGTGCCAGCAAAACCCCGACAGGGGGTATAGGGGAGCTGTTTTTT. As protein: CASKTPTGGIGELFF.